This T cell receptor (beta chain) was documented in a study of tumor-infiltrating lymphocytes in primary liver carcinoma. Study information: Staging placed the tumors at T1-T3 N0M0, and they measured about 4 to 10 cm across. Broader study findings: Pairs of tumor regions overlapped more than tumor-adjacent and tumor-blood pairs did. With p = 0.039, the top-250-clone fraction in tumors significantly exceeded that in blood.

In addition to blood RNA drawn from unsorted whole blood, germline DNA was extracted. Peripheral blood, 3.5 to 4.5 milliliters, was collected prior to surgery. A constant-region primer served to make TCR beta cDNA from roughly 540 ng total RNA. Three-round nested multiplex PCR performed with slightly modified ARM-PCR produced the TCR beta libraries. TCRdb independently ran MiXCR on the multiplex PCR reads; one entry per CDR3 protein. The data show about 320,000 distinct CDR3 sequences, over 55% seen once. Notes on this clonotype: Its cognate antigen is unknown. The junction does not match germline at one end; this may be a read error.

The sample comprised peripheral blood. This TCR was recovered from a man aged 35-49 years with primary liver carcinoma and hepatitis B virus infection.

CDR3 nucleotides: TGTGCCAGCAGCCAATCAGGGCAGAGAAATGGGCAGTTCTTC. Protein product: CASSQSGQRNGQFF. V and J are TRBV16 and TRBJ2-1, with D uncertain. CDR1 and CDR2 (germline): KGHSY, FQNENV. This CDR3 spans 14 amino acids.